These T cell receptor beta chains were read from a single sample in a study of cytomegalovirus exposure and HLA in healthy donors. Method: immunoSEQ multiplex PCR; TCRdb's copy keeps in-frame clones and lacks some. The repertoire holds over 50,000 clones, with about 86% as singletons. Sequencing was performed on PBMCs. Receptors originate from a man aged 40-49 years in good health and CMV-seronegative. Each CDR3 is given with its conserved first and last residue. A D gene is named only where the DNA matches it firmly. Clone size appears in some rows only: once, few, many, or a class for an expanded clone.

once	TRBV18	TRBJ2-4	-	TGTGCCAGCTCACCGCAGCGGGTGGGCCGAGGGAACATTCAGTACTTC	CASSPQRVGRGNIQYF
-	TRBV7-2	TRBJ2-1	-	TGTGCCAGCAGCTTATCGCGGATTGGAACTGATGAGCAGTTCTTC	CASSLSRIGTDEQFF
-	TRBV9	TRBJ1-2	-	TGTGCCAGCAGCGTAGGACTAGGGCCCCAAAAAGGCTACACCTTC	CASSVGLGPQKGYTF
few	TRBV27	TRBJ2-2	-	TGTGCCAGCAGTCCCGGGTCCACCGGGGAGCTGTTTTTT	CASSPGSTGELFF
-	TRBV23-1	TRBJ1-1	TRBD1	TGCGCCAGCAGTCAATCTGCTCTATCAGGGGGAGGAGGTTACACTGAAGCTTTCTTT	CASSQSALSGGGGYTEAFF
-	TRBV19	TRBJ1-1	-	TGTGCCAGTAGCCCCAGTCGCATGAACACTGAAGCTTTCTTT	CASSPSRMNTEAFF
once	TRBV6-5	TRBJ1-2	-	TGTGCCAGCAGGCCCCGGGGGGGCGGCTACACCTTC	CASRPRGGGYTF
-	TRBV4-1	TRBJ1-3	-	TGCGCCAGCAGGGAGTCAGTATCTCTGCCCATATATTTT	CASRESVSLPIYF
-	TRBV29-1	TRBJ1-4	-	TGCAGCGTTGCATTATCCCCAGGGAGGAATGAAAAACTGTTTTTT	CSVALSPGRNEKLFF
-	TRBV27	TRBJ2-3	TRBD1	TGTGCCAGCAGTCTTATCAGGGGGCGCCAGTATTTT	CASSLIRGRQYF
-	TRBV9	TRBJ2-5	-	TGTGCCAGCAGCGTAGCGTCGGGGTCGGCAAAACACCAAGAGACCCAGTACTTC	CASSVASGSAKHQETQYF
-	TRBV5-6	TRBJ2-3	TRBD1	TGTGCCAGCAGCTTGGGGGTTTGGGCAGGGGGTGGAGATACGCAGTATTTT	CASSLGVWAGGGDTQYF
-	TRBV19	TRBJ2-7	-	TGTGCCAGTAGTACTACACTCGGGGGGCCCAGCGAGCAGTACTTC	CASSTTLGGPSEQYF
-	TRBV27	TRBJ1-2	TRBD1	TGTGCCAACCTAGACAGGGTCTCTGGCTACACCTTC	CANLDRVSGYTF
-	TRBV14	TRBJ1-1	-	TGTGCCAGCAGCCAAGATAGGGTCGGGAAGTGGGGTACTGAAGCTTTCTTT	CASSQDRVGKWGTEAFF
-	TRBV4-1	TRBJ1-3	-	TGCGCCAGCAGCCAAGATTATGCAGTCTCTGGAAACACCATATATTTT	CASSQDYAVSGNTIYF